Below, 6 T cell receptor beta chains from the same sample are listed, as sequenced in a study of cytomegalovirus exposure and HLA in healthy donors. The protocol was immunoSEQ multiplex PCR, while the TCRdb copy is restricted to in-frame clones and leaves out a portion. The sample lists around 400,000 clones, roughly 90% occurring once. Source material: PBMCs. These TCRs come from a woman under 30 in good health and CMV-seronegative.

The genes are TRBV2 and TRBJ2-1, with a weak D call TRBD2 (5 bases). CDR3 size: 15 residues. With 5 bases removed from V and 0 bases from J, the gap between germline ends came to 11 bases. Germline-derived CDR1 and CDR2 are SNHLY and FYNNEI. The CDR3, as DNA: TGTGCCAGCAGTTTTGAGCGGAGCTCCTACAATGAGCAGTTCTTC. Amino acid sequence: CASSFERSSYNEQFF.

The V call is TRBV28, the J call TRBJ2-7; weak D call: TRBD1 (6 bases). Germline lookup yields CDR1 MDHEN and CDR2 SYDVKM. The ends were cut back, 6 bases at V and 3 bases at J, with 12 bases in the middle. The CDR3 totals 13 residues. CDR3: CASSQRQVYEQYF. The CDR3 DNA sequence: TGTGCCAGCAGCCAAAGACAGGTCTACGAGCAGTACTTC.

In this sample, this clone turned up once. The chain employs TRBV28 and TRBJ2-7; 12 nucleotides align to TRBD1. V was clipped by 10 bases and J by 4 bases; unmatched bases: 11. The CDR3 spans 15 residues. Germline V gene data show CDR1 as MDHEN and CDR2 as SYDVKM. The CDR3 DNA is TGTGCCACCTCTAGACCGGGACAGGGGGCGTACGAGCAGTACTTC. Its translation is CATSRPGQGAYEQYF.

The chain joins TRBV29-1 to TRBJ2-2; D call uncertain. Germline lookup yields CDR1 SQVTM and CDR2 ANQGSEA. This CDR3 spans 12 amino acids. The germline V and J ends were trimmed by 4 bases and 7 bases, with 10 bases remaining between them. The CDR3: CSVASPLGELFF. For the CDR3, the DNA is TGCAGCGTTGCCTCTCCCCTCGGGGAGCTGTTTTTT.

V gene TRBV7-9 combines with J gene TRBJ2-7, with D perhaps TRBD1 (5 bases). The CDR3 extends over 13 amino acids. The germline gives CDR1 SEHNR, CDR2 FQNEAQ (reference sequence). With 5 bases removed from V and 3 bases from J, the gap between germline ends came to 11 bases. The CDR3 sequence is CASSHPRDYEQYF. The CDR3 DNA sequence: TGTGCCAGCAGCCATCCCAGGGACTACGAGCAGTACTTC.

The count of this clone is one. This rearrangement joins TRBV29-1 to TRBJ2-7, with 7 bases identical to TRBD1. There are 13 residues in the CDR3. V was clipped by 3 bases and J by 1 base; unmatched bases: 3. The germline gives CDR1 SQVTM, CDR2 ANQGSEA. CDR3 in DNA: TGCAGCGTTGAGGGACAGAAATCCTACGAGCAGTACTTC. As protein: CSVEGQKSYEQYF.